The 19 T cell receptor beta chains reported below all come from one sample, sequenced in a study of blood T cell repertoires in COVID-19 (dated by TCRdb to 2018 to 2021). Receptors were amplified or captured by the immunoSEQ multiplex PCR assay. TCRdb's version of the immuneACCESS table is confined to in-frame rearrangements and falls short of the full clone set. An unresolved V gene accounts for under half of the shortfall where checked; the remainder is of unknown origin. The sample table lists approximately 120,000 clones, around 81% of them with a count of one. The ten largest clonotypes hold 3.5% to 4.5% of the sample. The sequencing input was peripheral blood. These receptor sequences come from a woman aged 45 to 65 with acute or convalescent COVID-19.

The chain recombines TRBV11-2 with TRBJ2-7; 12 bases line up with TRBD2. This CDR3 spans 15 amino acids. The germline gives CDR1 SGHAT, CDR2 FQNNGV. The trim removed 2 bases at V and 4 bases at J, leaving 3 bases unmatched. Written as DNA, the CDR3 is TGTGCCAGCAGCTTAACTAGCGGGAGGAATTACGAGCAGTACTTC. It is translated as CASSLTSGRNYEQYF.

The genes are TRBV28 and TRBJ2-7; unclear D gene. The V gene's germline CDR1 is MDHEN and CDR2 SYDVKM. The CDR3 contains 12 residues. Trimming left V 3 bases short and J 3 bases short, with 6 bases between. Here the CDR3 DNA reads TGTGCCAGCAGTTTTTATCTCTACGAGCAGTACTTC. Protein: CASSFYLYEQYF.

This clone was detected a few times. This chain links TRBV6-5 with TRBJ1-2; D call uncertain. CDR1 is MNHEY, CDR2 SVGAGI, per germline. This CDR3 is 15 amino acids long. Trimming cost V 2 bases and J 4 bases, with 14 bases left between them. The CDR3 loop reads CASSYNRQVLYGYTF. The CDR3 coding sequence is TGTGCCAGCAGTTACAATCGTCAGGTGCTCTATGGCTACACCTTC.

The J gene is TRBJ2-7, the V gene TRBV10-1; 9 bases map to TRBD2. The CDR3 is 14 amino acids. With V trimmed by 6 bases and J by 3 bases, 6 bases remained unmatched. CDR1 is WNHNN and CDR2 is SYGVQD in the germline V gene (reference sequence). As DNA, the CDR3 is TGCGCCAGCAGAAGGCTAGCGGGGTTCTACGAGCAGTACTTC. Translating it yields CASRRLAGFYEQYF.

The rearrangement links TRBV10-2 to TRBJ1-4; the match to TRBD1 covers 7 bases. CDR1 and CDR2 (germline): WSHSY, SAAADI. With 0 bases clipped from V and 8 bases from J, the junction kept 6 bases outside the gene matches. The CDR3 length is 15 residues. CDR3 in amino acids: CASSESRDRREKLFF. Here the CDR3 DNA reads TGCGCCAGCAGTGAGTCAAGGGACAGAAGGGAAAAACTGTTTTTT.

This chain connects TRBV19 to TRBJ1-4; 7 bases align to TRBD1. The CDR3 length is 14 residues. V dropped 9 bases and J dropped 0; count of bases not matched to a gene: 4. Germline V gene data show CDR1 as LNHDA and CDR2 as SQIVND (reference sequence). The DNA for the CDR3 is TGTGCCAGCCTCGACAGGGCAACTAATGAAAAACTGTTTTTT. Its translation: CASLDRATNEKLFF.

This clone was counted only a few times. The chain links TRBV19 to TRBJ1-1; D might be TRBD1 (5 bases). Germline assignment: CDR1 LNHDA and CDR2 SQIVND (reference sequence). The CDR3 contains 15 residues. Deletions cut 6 bases from V and 1 base from J, with 15 bases between. In nucleotides, the CDR3 is TGTGCCAGTAGGGAGACAGCAGTAAAGAACACTGAAGCTTTCTTT. Protein product: CASRETAVKNTEAFF.

The chain uses TRBV6-5 and TRBJ2-3; 10 bases match TRBD2. The V gene's germline CDR1 is MNHEY and CDR2 SVGAGI. CDR3 length equals 15 residues. V shed 7 bases and J 0 bases; nucleotides not matched to a gene: 4. The CDR3 region has the DNA TGTGCCAGCAAAGGACTAGCGGCTAGCACAGATACGCAGTATTTT. Its translation: CASKGLAASTDTQYF.

The genes are TRBV6-2 or TRBV6-3 and TRBJ1-1, with 8 bases aligning to TRBD1. This CDR3 comprises 16 residues. V lost 6 bases, J lost 1 base, and 10 bases stayed unmatched. Germline loops: CDR1 MNHEY, CDR2 SVGEGT. CDR3 protein: CASSPRQGAANTEAFF. CDR3 DNA sequence: TGTGCCAGCAGCCCCCGGCAGGGGGCCGCGAACACTGAAGCTTTCTTT.

The rearrangement links TRBV19 to TRBJ2-1; D is perhaps TRBD2 (7 bases). The ends were cut back, 1 base at V and 1 base at J, with 17 bases in the middle. Per the germline V gene, CDR1 is LNHDA and CDR2 is SQIVND (reference sequence). The CDR3 is 18 residues long. CDR3: CASSIVPLRGLSYNEQFF. The DNA for the CDR3 is TGTGCCAGTAGTATAGTCCCGTTGCGGGGGCTTTCCTACAATGAGCAGTTCTTC.

This clone was seen more than once but under ten times. The V call is TRBV6-5, the J call TRBJ2-6; no firm D call. The V gene lost 6 bases and the J gene lost 0 bases, with 9 bases spanning the gap. This CDR3 comprises 15 residues. From germline, CDR1 is MNHEY and CDR2 SVGAGI. In nucleotides, the CDR3 is TGTGCCAGCAGGGTTTATAGCTCTGGGGCCAACGTCCTGACTTTC. Encoded protein: CASRVYSSGANVLTF.

In DNA, the CDR3 is TGTGCCAGCAGCTTAGGGGTAGCGGGAGCACCCCAGTACTTC. Translated, it gives CASSLGVAGAPQYF. This chain uses TRBV7-9 with TRBJ2-5, with 9 bases matching TRBD2. The V segment lost 1 base and the J segment 9 bases; nucleotides outside the gene matches: 6. The CDR3 is made up of 14 amino acids. Germline V gene lookup returns CDR1 SEHNR and CDR2 FQNEAQ (reference sequence).

The CDR3 region is CASSHPGGEQYF. The CDR3 DNA follows: TGCGCCAGCAGCCACCCGGGGGGGGAGCAGTACTTC. The chain employs TRBV4-1 and TRBJ2-7; 8 bases are a match to TRBD2. Germline loops: CDR1 MGHRA, CDR2 YSYEKL. V was pared by 3 bases and J by 7 bases, with 2 bases of the junction left unmatched. This CDR3 comprises 12 residues.

This clone was counted only a few times. The genes are TRBV3-1 (or the pseudogene TRBV3-2) and TRBJ2-5, with TRBD2 identical over 11 bases. Germline V gives CDR1 LGHDT, CDR2 YNNKEL (reference sequence). V shed 1 base, J shed 4 bases, and the junction held 5 bases outside the gene matches. This CDR3 has 16 residues. Written as DNA, the CDR3 is TGTGCCAGCAGCCAAGGGCTAGCGGGGGGTGGAGAGACCCAGTACTTC. Amino acids: CASSQGLAGGGETQYF.

J is TRBJ2-7 and V is TRBV19; 7 bases align to TRBD1. The CDR3 runs 15 residues. The germline CDR1 and CDR2 sequences are LNHDA and SQIVND (reference sequence). V was pared by 7 bases and J by 3 bases, with 12 bases of the junction left unmatched. CDR3 region: CASTHRGSRGYEQYF. For the CDR3, the DNA is TGTGCCAGTACCCACAGGGGCTCCCGAGGCTACGAGCAGTACTTC.

This chain connects TRBV3-1 (or the pseudogene TRBV3-2) to TRBJ2-5; 8 nucleotides agree with TRBD1. The V and J ends lost 5 bases and 1 base, in that order; junction bases with no gene match: 6. This CDR3 has 15 residues. CDR1 is LGHDT, CDR2 YNNKEL, per germline (reference sequence). The CDR3 sequence is CASSTTGGTQETQYF. The CDR3 bases are TGTGCCAGCAGCACTACAGGGGGTACCCAAGAGACCCAGTACTTC.

The chain employs TRBV5-4 and TRBJ1-6, with 9 bases matching TRBD1. V shed 2 bases, J shed 10 bases, and the junction held 4 bases outside the gene matches. Germline CDR1 is SGHNT and CDR2 is YYREEE (reference sequence). This CDR3 region has 14 residues. CDR3 protein: CASSFTQGASPLHF. As DNA, the CDR3 is TGTGCCAGCAGCTTCACACAGGGGGCGTCACCCCTCCACTTT. Full variable domain (rest looked up from reference TRBV5-4 and TRBJ1-6): ETGVTQSPTHLIKTRGQQVTLRCSSQSGHNTVSWYQQALGQGPQFIFQYYREEENGRGNFPPRFSGLQFPNYSSELNVNALELDDSALYLCASSFTQGASPLHFGNGTRLTVT.

J is TRBJ2-5 and V is TRBV18; D uncertain. V was shortened by 3 bases and J by 4 bases, with 9 bases between the two germline ends. CDR1 is KGHSH, CDR2 LQKENI, per germline. There are 13 residues in the CDR3. DNA for the CDR3: TGTGCCAGCTCACCGGGCGTCCGAGAGACCCAGTACTTC. Protein product: CASSPGVRETQYF.

The chain has TRBV19 and TRBJ1-5; 11 bases are a match to TRBD1. The trim removed 6 bases at V and 4 bases at J, leaving 14 bases unmatched. The germline gives CDR1 LNHDA, CDR2 SQIVND (reference sequence). The CDR3 has 18 residues. CDR3 DNA sequence: TGTGCCAGTAGGCCTCCGGGACAGGGGGTGTATGGGAATCAGCCCCAGCATTTT. Its protein is CASRPPGQGVYGNQPQHF. Drawing the rest from reference TRBV19 and TRBJ1-5, the complete variable domain is DGGITQSPKYLFRKEGQNVTLSCEQNLNHDAMYWYRQDPGQGLRLIYYSQIVNDFQKGDIAEGYSVSREKKESFPLTVTSAQKNPTAFYLCASRPPGQGVYGNQPQHFGDGTRLSIL.